This T cell receptor beta chain was found in a study of blood T cell repertoires in COVID-19. Across the study: Donors in the United States, Italy and Spain gave samples during acute or convalescent COVID-19.

Source study methods: Estimates of nucleated cell counts were drawn from the amplification of reference gene primers. The protocol was immunoSEQ multiplex PCR, while the TCRdb copy is restricted to in-frame clones and leaves out a portion. V, J and clone size are those of that table, while D and trimming were read from the DNA. This repertoire shows hundreds of thousands of clones, 84% found once; its top ten account for 6.8%. Only one count was recorded for this clone. Individuals aged about 18 to 100 years were recruited from 24 US areas. Allocation to cohorts depended on clinical history reported by the participants. Germline loops: CDR1 MDHEN, CDR2 SYDVKM. This CDR3 has 13 amino acids. With 11 bases removed from V and 7 bases from J, the gap between germline ends came to 15 bases.

The receptor comes from a woman between 35 and 50 years old who had recovered from COVID-19. The sample taken for sequencing was PBMCs or T cells enriched from blood (not recorded which). The rearrangement links TRBV28 to TRBJ1-6; D gene unclear. The CDR3 sequence: CASTGGGNSPLHF. CDR3 nucleotides: TGTGCCTCAACCGGAGGAGGGAATTCACCCCTCCACTTT.